This T cell receptor beta chain was recorded in a study of T cells in Graves' hyperthyroidism and ophthalmopathy. Turning to the study itself: Peripheral blood was secured at the point of initial diagnosis, before any treatment. Study-wide findings and caveats: Ophthalmopathy was told apart from stable hyperthyroidism by a 13 V-J model. Appearing also in blood were most of the thyroid clonotypes expanded above 0.001.

This clonotype was counted once. No antigen is known for it. This may stem from a read error, because a much larger clone lies one nucleotide away. TCR beta CDR3 sequences were amplified from RNA transcripts. Initially, a first-round RT-PCR of the TCR CDR3 employed the HTBI primer set. TCRdb ran MiXCR on the multiplex PCR reads and lists one entry per CDR3 protein. The table includes around 760,000 distinct CDR3 sequences, about 35% detected once. The definition of stable Graves' hyperthyroidism was no ophthalmopathy progression within 18 months. Germline CDR1 and CDR2: MNHEY and SVGAGI. The CDR3 loop spans 14 amino acids. V lost 6 bases, J lost 2 bases, and 4 bases stayed unmatched.

The clonotype was recovered from a woman in her thirties or forties with Graves' hyperthyroidism. What was sequenced was blood. This chain uses TRBV6-5 with TRBJ2-7; 10 bases are a match to TRBD1. The CDR3 reads CASRGQGLPYEQYF. The CDR3 DNA is TGTGCCAGCAGGGGACAGGGGCTACCCTACGAGCAGTACTTC.